This TCR beta chain derives from a study of blood T cell repertoires in COVID-19. Study in general: COVID-19 samples collected from the United States, Italy and Spain covered acute and convalescent phases. Nucleic acid was either cDNA or gDNA, and it came from T cells, B-cell-depleted T cells, or PBMCs.

From germline, CDR1 is MDHEN and CDR2 SYDVKM. Trimming cost V 8 bases and J 1 base; bases outside gene matches: 4. This CDR3 has 13 residues. Authors' analysis steps: Quantification of nucleated cells was approximated via reference gene primer amplification. Generated by immunoSEQ multiplex PCR, the TCRdb table keeps only in-frame clones and is missing some. V and J calls and clone size are as listed in that table; D and trimming were resolved from the DNA. The sample lists fewer than 120,000 clones; roughly 85% were seen once. V and J are TRBV28 and TRBJ2-7; 8 bases are shared with TRBD2. This clonotype was obtained from a woman over 75 with active or convalescent COVID-19. Sequencing was performed on peripheral blood. The CDR3 DNA sequence: TGTGCCAGCCAGGTAGCGGGGTCCTACGAGCAGTACTTC. Protein product: CASQVAGSYEQYF.